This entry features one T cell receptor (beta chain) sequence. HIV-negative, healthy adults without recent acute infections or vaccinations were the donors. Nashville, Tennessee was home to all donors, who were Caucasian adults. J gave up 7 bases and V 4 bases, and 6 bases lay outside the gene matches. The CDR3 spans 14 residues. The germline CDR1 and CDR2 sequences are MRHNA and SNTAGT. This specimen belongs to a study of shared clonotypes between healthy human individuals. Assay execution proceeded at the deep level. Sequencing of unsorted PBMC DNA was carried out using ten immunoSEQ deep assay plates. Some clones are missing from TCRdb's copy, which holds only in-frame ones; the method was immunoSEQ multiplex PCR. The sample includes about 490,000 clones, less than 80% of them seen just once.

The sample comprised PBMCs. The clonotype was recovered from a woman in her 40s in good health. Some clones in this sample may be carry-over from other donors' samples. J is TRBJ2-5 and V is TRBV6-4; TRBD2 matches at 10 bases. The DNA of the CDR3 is TGTGCCAGCAGTGTTCTAGCGGGAGCGGGGACCCAGTACTTC. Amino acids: CASSVLAGAGTQYF.